This TCR beta chain stems from a study of T cells and Merkel cell carcinoma outcomes. V gave up 1 base and J gave up 8 bases, with 8 bases separating them. CDR3 length: 12 amino acids. The germline V gene encodes CDR1 SEHNR and CDR2 FQNEAQ (reference sequence). Details on this clone: What it recognizes is unknown.

Only in-frame clones appear in the TCRdb table, and some are missing; sequencing was by immunoSEQ multiplex PCR. In the table there are some 490 clones, about 90% of which are singletons. Findings of the study overall: Reportedly, T-cell repertoire with density predicts Merkel cell carcinoma outcomes.

The receptor comes from a human donor with Merkel cell carcinoma. The material sequenced was tumor tissue from Merkel cell carcinoma. This sequence joins TRBV7-9 and TRBJ1-2; D is unclear. The DNA of the CDR3 is TGTGCCAGCAGCTTAGAGGTTCTGGGCTACACCTTC. Protein product: CASSLEVLGYTF.